This T cell receptor beta chain derives from a study of graft-versus-host responses after intestinal transplantation. About the study: The whole recipient group had anti-thymocyte globulin induction followed by tacrolimus and steroids for two to four years.

Germline CDR1 is MNHEY and CDR2 is SVGAGI. V dropped 0 bases and J dropped 0 bases, with 8 bases sitting between them. The CDR3 has 15 amino acids. The assay was immunoSEQ multiplex PCR, and TCRdb's table has in-frame clones only and misses some. The table has around 37,000 clones, around four fifths seen once; the top ten hold 3.5%. The receptor comes from a human patient who received an intestinal transplant, so some T cells may come from the graft donor. The rearrangement joins TRBV6-5 to TRBJ1-2, with D hard to call. Sequencing used PBMCs, obtained approximately 1,000 days after transplant. CDR3 sequence (DNA): TGTGCCAGCAGTTACTCGAGGGCTCCTAACTATGGCTACACCTTC. Protein sequence: CASSYSRAPNYGYTF.